The next 27 T cell receptor beta chains were all read from a single sample in a study of blood T cell repertoires in COVID-19. Libraries were prepared by immunoSEQ multiplex PCR; TCRdb keeps only in-frame clonotypes and omits some of them. Of some 180,000 clones listed, under 95% are singletons. Input material: peripheral blood. These receptors were taken from a man aged 18 to 35 with COVID-19, enrolled during active disease.

Only a few counts were recorded for this clone. The chain employs TRBV5-8 and TRBJ2-7; possible D gene TRBD2, 5 bases. Trimming took 3 bases from V and 6 from J, leaving 13 bases between them. The CDR3 is 13 amino acids. CDR1 is SGHTS and CDR2 is YDEGEE in the germline V gene. CDR3 nucleotide sequence: TGTGCCAGCAGCTCACTAGTCCTGGGCGAGCAGTACTTC. Protein: CASSSLVLGEQYF.

A remark on this clone: A junction end diverges from the germline sequence, so it may reflect a read error. The rearrangement joins TRBV7-7 to TRBJ2-5, with 12 bases aligning to TRBD2. Germline loops: CDR1 SSHAT, CDR2 FNYEAQ (reference sequence). The CDR3 loop spans 15 amino acids. CDR3 sequence reads: CASSSETSGSKTQYF. DNA of the CDR3: TGTGCTAGCAGCTCAGAGACTAGCGGGAGTAAGACCCAGTACTTC.

The chain couples TRBV18 to TRBJ1-2; no clear D. Per the germline V gene, CDR1 is KGHSH and CDR2 is LQKENI. Deletions cut 1 base from V and 0 bases from J, with 12 bases between. The CDR3 sequence is 16 residues long. The CDR3 sequence is CASSPLQTATNYGYTF. DNA for the CDR3: TGTGCCAGCTCACCACTTCAAACAGCAACTAACTATGGCTACACCTTC.

The rearrangement links TRBV7-9 to TRBJ2-1, with D perhaps TRBD2 (7 bases). CDR3 length: 18 amino acids. Germline CDR1 and CDR2: SEHNR and FQNEAQ (reference sequence). V lost 5 bases, J lost 1 base, and 21 bases lay in between. In nucleotides, the CDR3 is TGTGCCAGCAGCCTACAGGGTCAGCGGGAATGGTCCTACAATGAGCAGTTCTTC. The encoded protein is CASSLQGQREWSYNEQFF. The variable domain in full, completed from reference TRBV7-9 and TRBJ2-1, reads DTGVSQNPRHKITKRGQNVTFRCDPISEHNRLYWYRQTLGQGPEFLTYFQNEAQLEKSRLLSDRFSAERPKGSFSTLEIQRTEQGDSAMYLCASSLQGQREWSYNEQFFGPGTRLTVL.

This rearrangement joins TRBV18 to TRBJ1-5, with 7 bases fitting TRBD1. CDR1 and CDR2 from the germline V gene are KGHSH and LQKENI. After removal of 1 base from V and 0 bases from J, the junction contained 3 bases not matched to a gene. The CDR3 extends over 16 amino acids. The CDR3 here is CASSPQGTDSNQPQHF. The CDR3 DNA is TGTGCCAGCTCACCACAAGGGACAGATAGCAATCAGCCCCAGCATTTT.

This clone is a singleton in its sample. The rearrangement joins TRBV14 to TRBJ1-1; 7 bases fit TRBD1. J lost 4 bases, V lost 4 bases, and 9 bases had no gene match. Germline CDR1 and CDR2: SGHDN and FVKESK. The CDR3 is made up of 15 amino acids. The CDR3 here is CASSRLDRVGTEAFF. DNA for the CDR3: TGTGCCAGCAGCCGCCTTGACAGGGTGGGCACTGAAGCTTTCTTT.

This sequence joins TRBV6-6 and TRBJ1-2, with TRBD1 as a possible D gene (5 bases). The germline V gene encodes CDR1 MNHNY and CDR2 SVGAGI (reference sequence). The CDR3 spans 15 residues. Trimming pared 2 bases from V and 5 bases from J, leaving 15 bases between. CDR3 sequence reads: CASSYRLGGEYGYTF. The CDR3 DNA follows: TGTGCCAGCAGTTACAGGCTGGGGGGTGAATATGGCTACACCTTC.

V gene TRBV5-6 combines with J gene TRBJ2-7; 9 bases agree with TRBD1. This CDR3 is 15 amino acids long. The V gene end was trimmed by 3 bases and the J gene end by 2 bases; junction bases not matched to a gene: 6. The germline CDR1 and CDR2 sequences are SGHDT and YYEEEE. The CDR3 sequence is CASSSNRDRAYEQYF. DNA for the CDR3: TGTGCCAGCAGCTCCAACCGGGACAGGGCCTACGAGCAGTACTTC.

The V call is TRBV5-6, the J call TRBJ2-7, with 7 bases fitting TRBD1. Germline CDR1 is SGHDT and CDR2 is YYEEEE. J was trimmed by 1 base and V by 6 bases; bases with no gene match: 7. CDR3 length equals 14 residues. Written as DNA, the CDR3 is TGTGCCAGCACGTCCGGGACAGAGTCCTACGAGCAGTACTTC. Translation gives CASTSGTESYEQYF.

The chain employs TRBV18 and TRBJ2-7; TRBD1 aligns across 7 bases. The CDR3 is made up of 15 amino acids. V was clipped by 1 base and J by 5 bases; unmatched bases: 8. The germline V gene has CDR1 KGHSH and CDR2 LQKENI. The CDR3, as DNA: TGTGCCAGCTCACCACATCCGGACAGGCCTCACGAGCAGTACTTC. The encoded protein is CASSPHPDRPHEQYF.

The V and J genes are TRBV7-9 and TRBJ2-7, with TRBD2 matching over 11 bases. The V gene's germline CDR1 is SEHNR and CDR2 FQNEAQ (reference sequence). The J segment lost 5 bases and the V segment lost 1 base, leaving 4 bases of the junction unmatched. The CDR3 runs to 15 residues. The CDR3 coding sequence is TGTGCCAGCAGCTTAGGAGGTAGCGGGAGGGACGAGCAGTACTTC. As protein: CASSLGGSGRDEQYF. The whole variable domain, remainder taken from reference TRBV7-9 and TRBJ2-7, is DTGVSQNPRHKITKRGQNVTFRCDPISEHNRLYWYRQTLGQGPEFLTYFQNEAQLEKSRLLSDRFSAERPKGSFSTLEIQRTEQGDSAMYLCASSLGGSGRDEQYFGPGTRLTVT.

The CDR3 nucleotides read TGTGCCAGCAGCTTAGTCACAGGCTCTGAAGCTTTCTTT. Its translation: CASSLVTGSEAFF. The chain combines TRBV11-3 with TRBJ1-1, with D perhaps matching TRBD1 (5 bases). V lost 1 base and J 6 bases, leaving 9 bases between the germline ends. CDR3 length: 13 amino acids. Germline lookup yields CDR1 SGHNT and CDR2 YENEEA.

The chain employs TRBV15 and TRBJ1-1; 11 bases map to TRBD1. Unmatched junction bases numbered 7, after V lost 3 bases and J lost 10 bases. Germline lookup yields CDR1 LNHNV and CDR2 YYDKDF (reference sequence). CDR3 size: 14 residues. CDR3: CATSRDRGPVGAFF. CDR3 nucleotides: TGTGCCACCAGCAGGGACAGGGGGCCGGTGGGAGCTTTCTTT.

The V call is TRBV7-2, the J call TRBJ2-1, with D possibly matching TRBD2 (5 bases). The V and J ends lost 0 bases and 4 bases respectively, with 10 bases between them. The CDR3 runs 15 residues. CDR1 and CDR2 from the germline V gene are SGHTA and FQGNSA. CDR3 DNA: TGTGCCAGCAGCTTAGCCAGCGGCACATACAATGAGCAGTTCTTC. Protein product: CASSLASGTYNEQFF.

The V gene is TRBV15, the J gene TRBJ2-1; no clear D gene. This CDR3 has 15 residues. V gave up 0 bases and J gave up 5 bases, with 11 bases separating them. Germline lookup yields CDR1 LNHNV and CDR2 YYDKDF (reference sequence). CDR3 nucleotide sequence: TGTGCCACCAGCAGAGATAGAGCAATTAACAATGAGCAGTTCTTC. Protein sequence: CATSRDRAINNEQFF.

This clone was counted once. V and J are TRBV28 and TRBJ1-2, with 8 nucleotides matching TRBD1. The ends lost 5 bases at V and 4 bases at J; junction bases unmatched: 18. This CDR3 comprises 18 residues. Germline V lookup: CDR1 MDHEN, CDR2 SYDVKM. The CDR3 sequence is CASSLYWTGRKEFYGYTF. The CDR3 DNA follows: TGTGCCAGCAGTCTCTACTGGACAGGGCGGAAAGAATTCTATGGCTACACCTTC.

Notes on this clone: One end of the junction does not line up with germline, which may come from a read error. This chain connects TRBV27 to TRBJ2-7, with 13 positions matching TRBD2. CDR3 length equals 14 residues. The germline V gene encodes CDR1 MNHEY and CDR2 SMNVEV (reference sequence). The CDR3 spells CASRQSGLAGDLNF. The CDR3 DNA reads as TGTGCCAGCAGGCAGTCTGGACTAGCGGGAGACCTGAACTTC.

This chain uses TRBV20-1 with TRBJ2-1, with a tentative D call TRBD1 (6 bases). The CDR3 has 13 amino acids. Looked up from germline, CDR1 is DFQATT and CDR2 is SNEGSKA (reference sequence). V was clipped by 3 bases and J by 3 bases, with 9 bases between them. DNA of the CDR3: TGCAGTGCTAGTAGGACAGTCTACAATGAGCAGTTCTTC. Encoded protein: CSASRTVYNEQFF.

This chain uses TRBV5-4 with TRBJ1-4; 8 bases match TRBD1. V lost 0 bases, J lost 8 bases, and 3 bases stayed unmatched. This CDR3 region has 14 residues. Germline CDR1 is SGHNT and CDR2 is YYREEE (reference sequence). The CDR3: CASSLDRGREKLFF. CDR3 nucleotide sequence: TGTGCCAGCAGCTTGGACAGGGGGAGAGAAAAACTGTTTTTT. Full variable domain (rest looked up from reference TRBV5-4 and TRBJ1-4): ETGVTQSPTHLIKTRGQQVTLRCSSQSGHNTVSWYQQALGQGPQFIFQYYREEENGRGNFPPRFSGLQFPNYSSELNVNALELDDSALYLCASSLDRGREKLFFGSGTQLSVL.

The J gene is TRBJ2-3, the V gene TRBV24-1, with a tentative D call TRBD1 (5 bases). Germline CDR1 and CDR2: KGHDR and SFDVKD. The CDR3 runs to 17 residues. V gave up 3 bases and J gave up 4 bases, with 19 bases separating them. CDR3 sequence: CATSDLPKGVRADTQYF. The DNA for the CDR3 is TGTGCCACCAGTGATCTTCCGAAAGGGGTCCGGGCAGATACGCAGTATTTT.

The chain employs TRBV9 and TRBJ2-5; D call uncertain. V was clipped by 0 bases and J by 5 bases, with 14 bases between them. Per the germline V gene, CDR1 is SGDLS and CDR2 is YYNGEE. The CDR3 is 15 residues long. CDR3 in amino acids: CASSVEVSSLETQYF. In nucleotides, the CDR3 is TGTGCCAGCAGCGTAGAAGTCTCTAGTCTTGAGACCCAGTACTTC.

Written as DNA, the CDR3 is TGTGCCAGCAGCTTAACACCCCTAACCCAGACTAGGATCGGCAATGAGCAGTTCTTC. It encodes CASSLTPLTQTRIGNEQFF. The chain links TRBV7-3 to TRBJ2-1, with a possible D match to TRBD2 (6 bases). The germline V gene has CDR1 SGHTA and CDR2 FQGTGA. V was clipped by 0 bases and J by 6 bases, with 24 bases between them. CDR3 length: 19 amino acids.

This clone was seen just once. This rearrangement joins TRBV28 to TRBJ2-7, with 7 nucleotides matching TRBD1. The V and J ends lost 5 bases and 6 bases, in that order; junction bases with no gene match: 4. The CDR3 totals 12 residues. The germline CDR1 and CDR2 sequences are MDHEN and SYDVKM. The CDR3 loop reads CASSHHRGEQYF. In nucleotides, the CDR3 is TGTGCCAGCAGTCACCACAGGGGCGAGCAGTACTTC.

The gene calls are TRBV7-9 and TRBJ2-2; 7 positions agree with TRBD2. Germline V CDR1 and CDR2: SEHNR, FQNEAQ (reference sequence). V shed 2 bases, J shed 6 bases, and the junction held 12 bases outside the gene matches. This CDR3 contains 17 residues. This CDR3 reads CASSLPRLAPGAGELFF. CDR3 in DNA: TGTGCCAGCAGCTTACCACGACTAGCCCCGGGGGCCGGGGAGCTGTTTTTT.

V is TRBV7-9 and J is TRBJ2-6; 7 nucleotides align to TRBD1. CDR1 is SEHNR and CDR2 is FQNEAQ in the germline V gene (reference sequence). Trimming took 1 base from V and 4 from J; bases not matched to a gene: 13. CDR3 length equals 19 residues. The CDR3 sequence is CASSLERTGPTGGANVLTF. The CDR3 bases are TGTGCCAGCAGCTTAGAAAGGACAGGCCCTACTGGCGGGGCCAACGTCCTGACTTTC.

This sequence joins TRBV19 and TRBJ2-7; tentative D call: TRBD2 (5 bases). The V and J ends lost 3 bases and 4 bases respectively, with 10 bases between them. Per the germline V gene, CDR1 is LNHDA and CDR2 is SQIVND (reference sequence). This CDR3 is built from 13 residues. The CDR3 DNA follows: TGTGCCAGTAGTATGGGAGTCCTGTACGAGCAGTACTTC. This encodes CASSMGVLYEQYF.

The genes are TRBV9 and TRBJ2-5; TRBD1 matches at 8 bases. With 1 base clipped from V and 6 bases from J, the junction kept 2 bases outside the gene matches. Germline CDR1 is SGDLS and CDR2 is YYNGEE. CDR3 length: 13 amino acids. Written as DNA, the CDR3 is TGTGCCAGCAGCGTAAGGACAGGGAAGACCCAGTACTTC. Its translation is CASSVRTGKTQYF.